This entry features one T cell receptor beta chain sequence. What it recognizes is unknown. TCRdb analysed the reads with MiXCR anew, one entry per CDR3 protein. The sample holds 200,000 to 250,000 distinct CDR3 sequences; approximately 22% are singletons and the top ten take roughly 20%. This entry is derived from a study of T cell repertoires in cytomegalovirus infection. Study observations and caveats: CMV carriers with the relevant HLA were identified by cumulative public TCR beta family frequency. Within the response measured ex vivo, HLA-C-restricted CMV-specific TCR beta clonotypes were dominant.

The ends lost 1 base at V and 4 bases at J; junction bases unmatched: 5. From germline, CDR1 is SGHAT and CDR2 FQNNGV. The CDR3 is made up of 15 amino acids. The receptor comes from a human donor in good health (CMV status not recorded). Some clones in this sample may be carry-over from other donors' samples. Sequencing used CD8+ T cells from PBMCs. The chain recombines TRBV11-2 with TRBJ2-7; 9 bases fit TRBD2. The CDR3 sequence: CASSLVAAGGYEQYF. As DNA, the CDR3 is TGTGCCAGCAGCTTAGTTGCAGCGGGGGGTTACGAGCAGTACTTC.